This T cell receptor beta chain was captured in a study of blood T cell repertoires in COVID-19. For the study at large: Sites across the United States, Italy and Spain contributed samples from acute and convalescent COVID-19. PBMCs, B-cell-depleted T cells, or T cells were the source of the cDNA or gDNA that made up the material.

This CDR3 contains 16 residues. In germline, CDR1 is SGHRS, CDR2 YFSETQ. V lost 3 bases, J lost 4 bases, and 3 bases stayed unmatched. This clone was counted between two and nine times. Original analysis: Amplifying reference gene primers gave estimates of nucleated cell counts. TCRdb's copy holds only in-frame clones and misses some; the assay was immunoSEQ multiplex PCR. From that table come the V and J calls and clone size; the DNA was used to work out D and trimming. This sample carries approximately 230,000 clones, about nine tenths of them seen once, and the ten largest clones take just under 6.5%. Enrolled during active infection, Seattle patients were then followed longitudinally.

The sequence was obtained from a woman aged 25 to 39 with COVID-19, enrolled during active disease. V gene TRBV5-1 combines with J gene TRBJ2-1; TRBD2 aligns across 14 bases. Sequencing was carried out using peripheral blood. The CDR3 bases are TGCGCCAGCAGCTCAGGGACTAGCGGGAGATACAATGAGCAGTTCTTC. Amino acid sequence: CASSSGTSGRYNEQFF.